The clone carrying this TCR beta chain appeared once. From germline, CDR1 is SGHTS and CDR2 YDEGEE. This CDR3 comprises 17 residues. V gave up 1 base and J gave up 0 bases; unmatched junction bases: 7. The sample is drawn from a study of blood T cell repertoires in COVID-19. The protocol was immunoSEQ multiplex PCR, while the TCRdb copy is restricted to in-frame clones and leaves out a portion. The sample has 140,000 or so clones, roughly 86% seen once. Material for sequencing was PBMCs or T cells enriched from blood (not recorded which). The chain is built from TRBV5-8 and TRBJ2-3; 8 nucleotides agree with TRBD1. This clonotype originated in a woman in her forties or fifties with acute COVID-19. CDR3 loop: CASSLHRGDPSTDTQYF. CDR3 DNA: TGTGCCAGCAGCTTGCACAGGGGGGATCCTAGCACAGATACGCAGTATTTT. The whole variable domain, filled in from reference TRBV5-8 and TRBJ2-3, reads EAGVTQSPTHLIKTRGQQATLRCSPISGHTSVYWYQQALGLGLQFLLWYDEGEERNRGNFPPRFSGRQFPNYSSELNVNALELEDSALYLCASSLHRGDPSTDTQYFGPGTRLTVL.